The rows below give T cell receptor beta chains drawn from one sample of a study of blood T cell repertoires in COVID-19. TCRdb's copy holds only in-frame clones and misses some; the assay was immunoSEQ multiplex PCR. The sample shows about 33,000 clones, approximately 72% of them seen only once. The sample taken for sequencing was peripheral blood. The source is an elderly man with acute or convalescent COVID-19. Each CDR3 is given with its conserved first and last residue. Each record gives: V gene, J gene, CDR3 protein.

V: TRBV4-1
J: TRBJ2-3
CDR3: CASSQLTAFFNTQYF

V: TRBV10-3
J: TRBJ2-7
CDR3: CAISEGTPEQYF

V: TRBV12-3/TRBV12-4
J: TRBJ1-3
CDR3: CASSPSNTIYF

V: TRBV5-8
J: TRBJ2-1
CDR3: CASSLRLEYNEQFF

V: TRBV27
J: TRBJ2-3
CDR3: CASSSPGLAGGRDTQYF

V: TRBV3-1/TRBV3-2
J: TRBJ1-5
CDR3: CASSERDRGRYDQPQHF

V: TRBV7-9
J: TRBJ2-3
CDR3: CASSPPRGRNRTDTQYF

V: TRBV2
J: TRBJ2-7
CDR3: CASSEGSPYEQYF

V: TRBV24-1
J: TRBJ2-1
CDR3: CATSDLRQPLGDNEQFF

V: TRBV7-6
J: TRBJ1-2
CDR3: CASSSTGQGARGYTF

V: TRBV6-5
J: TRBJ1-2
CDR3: CASSTREQGYGYTF

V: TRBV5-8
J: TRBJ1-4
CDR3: CASSPGQGATNEKLFF

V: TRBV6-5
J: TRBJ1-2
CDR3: CASRLLRGEGGYTF

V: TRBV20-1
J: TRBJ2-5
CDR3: CSASGVAGQKETQYF

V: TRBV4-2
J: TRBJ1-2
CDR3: CASSHAEAGAGGYTF

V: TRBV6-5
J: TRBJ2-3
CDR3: CASSYSSRGSTDTQYF

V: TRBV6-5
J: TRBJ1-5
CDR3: CASMEGARQPQHF

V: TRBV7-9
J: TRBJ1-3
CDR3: CASSFGTVSGNTIYF

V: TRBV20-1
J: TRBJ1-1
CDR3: CSASPLADTEAFF

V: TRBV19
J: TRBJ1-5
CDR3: CASSIGAGGQPQHF

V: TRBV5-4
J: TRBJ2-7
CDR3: CASSPREGNYEQYF

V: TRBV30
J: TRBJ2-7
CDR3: CAWSGSERGPYEQYF

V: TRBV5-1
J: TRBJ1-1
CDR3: CASSLGGQEVTEAFF

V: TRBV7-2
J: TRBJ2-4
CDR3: CASSSPGQVRSIQYF

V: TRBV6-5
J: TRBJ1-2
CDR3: CASSYYGQGGNYGYTF

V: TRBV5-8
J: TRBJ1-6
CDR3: CASSAGEINSPLHF

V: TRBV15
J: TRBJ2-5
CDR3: CATSRGQRETQYF

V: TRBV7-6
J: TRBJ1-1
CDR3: CASSGETGTPNTEAFF

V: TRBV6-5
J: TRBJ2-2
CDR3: CASTGHVNTGELFF